This T cell receptor (beta chain) was obtained from a study of identical twins (dated by TCRdb to about 2016). In terms of the full investigation: The study deep-sequenced TCR alpha and beta repertoires from monozygotic twins, unrelated adults of various ages and cord blood to test whether fetal clonotypes persist. Replicate twin experiments were performed at different times using different library preparation protocols to rule out contamination.

Looking up the germline V gene (reference sequence) yields CDR1 SGHKS and CDR2 YYEKEE. V was cut back by 4 bases and J by 4 bases, leaving a gap of 23 bases between them. The CDR3 has 17 amino acids, counting the end cysteine and phenylalanine. Just the 51-base CDR3 DNA is kept, in frame starting at base 1. Every donor was a healthy Caucasian. The twin cohort consisted of three pairs of female monozygotic twins, all aged roughly 18 to 30 years. Peripheral blood mononuclear cells were used as the source from which RNA for TCR libraries was isolated. The library was generated by 5' RACE. The listed sequencing device is Illumina HiSeq 2000. Template switching added a universal primer binding site, and the final cDNA carried a unique molecular identifier that allowed TCR cDNA molecules to be counted accurately. Specific primers in the conserved constant-segment region were used to synthesize first-strand cDNA for the TCR alpha and beta chains. Each cDNA library was double barcoded, with a SMART-Mk sample barcode plus Illumina barcodes, to control for contamination. Two successive PCR steps introduced TruSeq adapter sequences along with Illumina sample barcodes. The TCR alpha and beta cDNA libraries were sequenced on the Illumina HiSeq platform using custom primers. Concerning the study's data processing: Unique molecular identifiers were extracted from raw reads with MiGEC, and CDR3 positions were determined with MiXCR. For each individual, recombination models were inferred using an EM algorithm with the repgenHMM and IGoR tools. The analysis of shared clonotypes was done with the tcR package in R, with sharing normalized by the product of cloneset sizes. To study raw recombination free of thymic and clonal selection effects, out-of-frame nonproductive sequences were analyzed. TCRdb ran its own pipeline on the public reads, namely fastp trimming at Q25 and MiXCR clone calling, and kept in-frame beta chains. Entries that share a CDR3 protein sequence are merged under the most common genes and DNA. The V and J calls, along with clone size, are taken from TCRdb and not from the paper's own processing. This sample has hundreds of thousands of distinct CDR3 sequences in its table, and roughly 20% of those were observed once. The ten most abundant clones make up around 4.4% of the sample.

Overall results and qualifications from the work: Because the same donors could not be followed over many years, conclusions were based on cross-sectional statistical analysis. The excess sharing between twins in beta out-of-frame sequences was weaker because fewer shared sequences reduced the signal-to-noise ratio. Fewer insertions were carried by abundant cord blood beta clonotypes; a weaker similar trend was observed in young adult naive repertoires, while no such trend was observed in memory repertoires. Out-of-frame TCR alpha sharing in monozygotic twins was systematically underestimated by recombination models, whereas sharing between unrelated individuals was in agreement with the recombination models. Invariant T cells such as MAIT and iNKT could partly confound zero-insertion analyses, although diverse VJ usage argued against such confounding for most clonotypes. Out-of-frame TCR alpha sequences shared between twins showed an excess of low generation-probability sequences compared with coincidental sharing between unrelated individuals.

Turning to this clonotype: What this receptor recognizes is not known. Within one base of it there is no much larger clone, and no base qualities were kept.

These data are also associated with another study on T cells expressing NK-cell markers. The second paper states: TCR beta-chain repertoires were profiled in sorted CD3+CD56+NKG2C+, CD3+CD56+NKG2C- and CD3+CD56-NKG2C+ T-cell subsets from fewer than 10 donors. Seven of the eight sequenced donors were HCMV-seropositive and one was HCMV-seronegative. To restrict sorting to alphabetaTCR-expressing T cells, an anti-gammadeltaTCR antibody was added in several experiments. For about 6 donors, the dominant CD3+CD56+NKG2C+ clonotypes were among the top 10 CD8+ clonotypes and accounted for 1.0-7.0% of CD8+ T cells. Those dominant clonotypes were again the most abundant among CD3+CD56-NKG2C+ cells in four donors, at roughly 25-65%. Whether the expanded NKG2C-expressing T cell clones were specific for HCMV antigens remained unclear. The study sequenced eight donors, all healthy volunteers chosen at random: three men and five women. A commercial ELISA kit detecting HCMV-specific IgG in serum was used to determine HCMV serostatus. For several donors, bulk peripheral blood T-cell repertoires were additionally sequenced from unsorted PBMC. MIGEC was used to demultiplex reads and group the reads by UMI, and MiTCR was used to assemble and quantify clonotypes. Only TCR cDNA sequences supported by at least two reads were kept to exclude erroneous sequences. Downstream repertoire analysis used the tcR package, and clonotypes were matched across fractions by CDR3 nucleotide sequence plus V segment. VDJmatch was used to annotate antigen specificity against VDJdb, with one amino acid substitution in CDR3 allowed.

This chain is built from TRBV5-5 and TRBJ1-1; the D gene is possibly TRBD1, with 6 bases matching. Input material: PBMCs. The source is a woman younger than 30 in good health. In nucleotides, the sequence is TGTGCCAGCAGCCGGGGGCGCATCCCCCACGACGGCACTGAAGCTTTCTTT. Its protein is CASSRGRIPHDGTEAFF.